What follows are 16 T cell receptor beta chains derived from one specimen sequenced in a study of CD8 T cells in ankylosing spondylitis. These receptors have no known antigen. TCRdb reprocessed the 5' RACE reads via MiXCR and lists one record per CDR3 protein. The sample includes approximately 400,000 distinct CDR3 sequences, roughly 25% of them seen just once. Study-level findings and limits: A TCR beta motif made of eight highly homologous variants seemed typical of ankylosing spondylitis blood.

The sequencing input was blood, either unsorted or a sorted T cell fraction (not recorded which). These receptors all come from a male donor with ankylosing spondylitis.

This clonotype was detected only a few times. The chain's CDR3 is CASARTSGRGELFF. CDR3 coding DNA: TGTGCCAGCGCAAGGACTAGCGGGAGGGGGGAGCTGTTTTTT. The V gene is TRBV4-2, the J gene TRBJ2-2; 14 bases are a match to TRBD2. The CDR3 runs 14 residues. The germline CDR1 and CDR2 sequences are LGHNA and YNFKEQ. The V segment lost 8 bases and the J segment 8 bases; nucleotides outside the gene matches: 4.

The rearrangement links TRBV3-1 to TRBJ2-7; 9 bases map to TRBD2. J lost 2 bases, V lost 6 bases, and 5 bases had no gene match. The germline gives CDR1 LGHDT, CDR2 YNNKEL (reference sequence). The CDR3 consists of 14 residues. This CDR3 reads CASRSSGITYEQYF. DNA of the CDR3: TGTGCCAGCAGATCTAGCGGGATAACCTACGAGCAGTACTTC.

The gene calls are TRBV24-1 and TRBJ1-4, with 9 bases fitting TRBD1. The V gene end was trimmed by 3 bases and the J gene end by 8 bases; junction bases not matched to a gene: 6. This CDR3 has 15 amino acids. From germline, CDR1 is KGHDR and CDR2 SFDVKD. Here the CDR3 reads CATSDHRGRMEKLFF. The CDR3 nucleotides read TGTGCCACCAGTGATCACAGGGGGCGGATGGAAAAACTGTTTTTT.

The chain combines TRBV13 with TRBJ2-7; D gene ambiguous. The CDR3 has 12 amino acids. V lost 5 bases and J 7 bases, leaving 12 bases between the germline ends. Germline V gives CDR1 PRHDT, CDR2 FYEKMQ (reference sequence). CDR3 sequence reads: CASSPQGREQYV. In DNA form, the CDR3 reads TGTGCCAGCAGCCCGCAAGGAAGGGAGCAGTACGTC.

This clonotype was seen repeatedly, ten times or more. The genes are TRBV12-3 or TRBV12-4 and TRBJ2-2; D uncertain. Trimming took off 6 bases at V and 6 bases at J, with 11 bases between the two ends. The CDR3 spans 13 residues. DNA of the CDR3: TGTGCCAGCAGCGATGGGTACTCCGGGGAGCTGTTTTTT. Amino acid sequence: CASSDGYSGELFF.

The chain joins TRBV11-2 to TRBJ2-4; the match to TRBD2 covers 13 bases. Germline V gene data show CDR1 as SGHAT and CDR2 as FQNNGV. Germline trimming cut 2 bases from V and 0 bases from J; bases unmatched to any gene: 13. This CDR3 spans 21 amino acids. The CDR3 DNA sequence: TGTGCCAGCAGCTTACTCCGGACTAGCGGGAGTCAGCTGGTAGCCAAAAACATTCAGTACTTC. This sequence encodes CASSLLRTSGSQLVAKNIQYF.

Only a few counts were recorded for this clonotype. The CDR3: CASSAGGTNEKLFF. The CDR3 DNA sequence: TGTGCCAGCAGCGCGGGGGGCACTAATGAAAAACTGTTTTTT. The chain couples TRBV9 to TRBJ1-4; TRBD1 might be the D (6 bases). Germline V gives CDR1 SGDLS, CDR2 YYNGEE. The CDR3 loop spans 14 amino acids. V lost 3 bases to trimming and J lost 2 bases, with 8 bases between them.

Here the CDR3 reads CSAREGLGTGELFF. The CDR3 region has the DNA TGCAGTGCTAGAGAGGGACTTGGGACCGGGGAGCTGTTTTTT. The chain is built from TRBV20-1 and TRBJ2-2; possible D gene TRBD2, 6 bases. V lost 0 bases to trimming and J lost 5 bases, with 10 bases between them. This CDR3 has 14 amino acids. Germline CDR1 reads DFQATT; CDR2 reads SNEGSKA (reference sequence).

V is TRBV20-1 and J is TRBJ2-1; 7 nucleotides line up with TRBD2. The CDR3 is 14 residues long. V lost 3 bases, J lost 5 bases, and 7 bases stayed unmatched. CDR1 DFQATT and CDR2 SNEGSKA come from the germline V gene (reference sequence). CDR3 protein: CSARGGNRNNEQFF. CDR3 nucleotides: TGCAGTGCTAGGGGGGGGAATAGAAACAATGAGCAGTTCTTC.

This clonotype was seen a few times. The CDR3 here is CSARARDSGNTIYF. The CDR3 DNA is TGCAGTGCTAGAGCCCGGGACAGTGGAAACACCATATATTTT. The chain has TRBV20-1 and TRBJ1-3; 7 bases agree with TRBD1. The junction had 3 bases not matched to a gene; V was cut back by 1 base and J by 3 bases. The CDR3 has 14 residues. Germline values: CDR1 DFQATT, CDR2 SNEGSKA (reference sequence).

The table lists this clonotype with a few counts. V and J are TRBV5-1 and TRBJ1-5; D unclear. The V end was cut by 3 bases, the J end by 1 base, with 5 bases between. The CDR3 is 13 amino acids. Germline V gene sequence: CDR1 SGHRS, CDR2 YFSETQ. DNA for the CDR3: TGCGCCAGCAGCTGGGAGAGCAATCAGCCCCAGCATTTT. Translated, it gives CASSWESNQPQHF. The complete variable domain, with remaining parts taken from reference TRBV5-1 and TRBJ1-5, reads KAGVTQTPRYLIKTRGQQVTLSCSPISGHRSVSWYQQTPGQGLQFLFEYFSETQRNKGNFPGRFSGRQFSNSRSEMNVSTLELGDSALYLCASSWESNQPQHFGDGTRLSIL.

The rearrangement uses TRBV20-1 and TRBJ2-3; D remains ambiguous. The length of the CDR3 is 15 residues. Germline V gene data show CDR1 as DFQATT and CDR2 as SNEGSKA (reference sequence). Trimming shortened V by 1 base and J by 2 bases, and 13 bases separated the two germline ends. CDR3: CSARAARTVTDTQYF. CDR3 bases: TGCAGTGCTAGAGCGGCTCGGACCGTCACAGATACGCAGTATTTT.

The gene calls are TRBV20-1 and TRBJ1-5; possible D gene TRBD1, 5 bases. Deletions cut 5 bases from V and 4 bases from J, with 9 bases between. CDR1 and CDR2 from the germline V gene are DFQATT and SNEGSKA (reference sequence). This CDR3 contains 12 residues. The CDR3 DNA sequence: TGCAGTGCTTGGGGCGGTAATCAGCCCCAGCATTTT. As protein: CSAWGGNQPQHF.

The rearrangement links TRBV5-1 to TRBJ2-2; a possible D gene is TRBD2 (5 bases). CDR1 and CDR2 (germline): SGHRS, YFSETQ. Trimming took 2 bases from V and 5 from J, leaving 13 bases between them. CDR3 size: 15 residues. The DNA of the CDR3 is TGCGCCAGCAGCTTCGGGCCGGAGGAGACCGGGGAGCTGTTTTTT. It is translated as CASSFGPEETGELFF.

The chain couples TRBV20-1 to TRBJ2-1, with TRBD2 matching over 15 bases. Germline V gene sequence: CDR1 DFQATT, CDR2 SNEGSKA (reference sequence). This CDR3 has 15 residues. V was clipped by 3 bases and J by 8 bases; unmatched bases: 5. The CDR3 loop reads CSARGLAGGTHEQFF. For the CDR3, the DNA is TGCAGTGCTAGGGGACTAGCGGGAGGTACCCATGAGCAGTTCTTC.

The rearrangement links TRBV5-8 to TRBJ1-5; a possible D gene is TRBD1 (5 bases). The germline CDR1 and CDR2 sequences are SGHTS and YDEGEE. The CDR3 is 15 amino acids. V lost 4 bases, J lost 6 bases, and 17 bases lay in between. The CDR3 region is CASSPGRGLSQPQHF. The CDR3 nucleotides read TGTGCCAGCAGCCCAGGACGGGGGTTGAGTCAGCCCCAGCATTTT.